The following is a TCR beta chain sequence with its context. What it recognizes is unknown. The data originate from a study of PD-1 blockade in classical Hodgkin lymphoma. Study-wide points: Patients who initiated nivolumab within 1 year of ASCT were excluded. CD4+ TCR diversity, unlike CD8+, climbed significantly by C4D1. Reported baseline diversity: healthy donors highest, relapsed/refractory patients lowest.

Relapse was seen in all patients after autologous stem cell transplantation, and brentuximab vedotin exposure was variable. The germline V gene encodes CDR1 SGHRS and CDR2 YFSETQ. There are 13 residues in the CDR3. Trimming cost V 0 bases and J 5 bases, with 5 bases left between them. Profiling relied on immunoSEQ multiplex PCR, and the TCRdb table lists in-frame clones only, not all of them. The sample lists about 24,000 clones; under 90% were seen once. J is TRBJ2-2 and V is TRBV5-1; D unresolved. The TCR was taken from a human donor with classical Hodgkin lymphoma. The sequencing used peripheral blood mononuclear cells (PBMCs), collected before the second cycle of nivolumab. The CDR3 sequence: CASSLVATGELFF. The CDR3, as DNA: TGCGCCAGCAGCTTGGTGGCGACCGGGGAGCTGTTTTTT.